These 27 T cell receptor beta chains originate from one sample sequenced in a study of tumor and adjacent non-tumor tissue in lung cancer (dated by TCRdb to the late 2010s). Libraries were built with multiplex PCR. Sequencing used an Illumina HiSeq 2500. Following protocols modified from ARM-PCR, the researchers constructed TCRbeta libraries through three rounds of nested PCR with primers (Table S4). TCRdb's own reprocessing of the public reads used fastp at Q25 and MiXCR and kept productive beta chains. Rows with one shared CDR3 protein collapse into an entry with the most common genes and DNA. Here the sample has about 79,000 distinct CDR3 sequences; over 60% occur a single time. The top ten clones comprise 8% to 9.5% of the sample. Bulk unsorted tissue served as the source for RNA extraction, and RNA quality was assessed using a NanoDrop ND-1000 and an Agilent 2100. The sequencing sample was made of lung tumor tissue. Receptors originate from a middle-aged woman with non-small cell lung cancer.

As regards this clonotype: A read error may account for a junction end that differs from germline. This chain joins TRBV6-5 and TRBJ2-7; D remains ambiguous. Germline CDR1 is MNHEY and CDR2 is SVGAGI. The CDR3 runs 15 residues. CDR3 sequence (DNA): TGTGCCAGCAGTTACGCCCCCACAAGATCCTATGAGCAGTACTTC. Protein product: CASSYAPTRSYEQYF.

Comments on this clonotype: One end of the junction does not line up with germline, which may come from a read error. The chain joins TRBV5-6 to TRBJ1-6; D is possibly TRBD1 (5 bases). CDR1 SGHDT and CDR2 YYEEEE come from the germline V gene. The CDR3 has 15 residues. The DNA of the CDR3 is TGTGCCAGTAGCTCAAGGGAGACTCAGGGTTCACCCCTCTACTTT. Translated: CASSSRETQGSPLYF.

This rearrangement joins TRBV6-1 to TRBJ2-5; D not resolved. CDR3 length equals 12 residues. From germline, CDR1 is MNHNS and CDR2 SASEGT. V lost 10 bases to trimming and J lost 4 bases, with 13 bases between them. The CDR3 nucleotides read TGTGCCATCCGGTACATGGGAGAGACCCAGTACTTC. This translates into CAIRYMGETQYF.

As for this clonotype: The junction and the germline gene differ at one end; a read error may be behind it. The genes are TRBV11-2 and TRBJ2-3; D not resolved. This CDR3 has 14 amino acids. Per the germline V gene, CDR1 is SGHAT and CDR2 is FQNNGV. Here the CDR3 DNA reads TGTGCCAGCAGCCCTCTAAGAGCAGCAGATACGGAGTATTTT. Residues: CASSPLRAADTEYF.

Concerning this clonotype itself: One base away lies a much larger clone, so this may be a sequencing read error. This sequence joins TRBV10-3 and TRBJ2-7, with 9 bases that match TRBD1. The CDR3 spans 14 residues. The ends lost 8 bases at V and 5 bases at J; junction bases unmatched: 10. CDR1 is ENHRY and CDR2 is SYGVKD in the germline V gene. The CDR3 sequence is CAIGRDREAHEQYF. DNA of the CDR3: TGTGCCATCGGTCGGGACAGGGAGGCCCACGAGCAGTACTTC.

This clonotype was recorded many times. This chain joins TRBV4-1 and TRBJ2-7; no clear D. V lost 3 bases, J lost 4 bases, and 4 bases lay in between. The germline V gene encodes CDR1 MGHRA and CDR2 YSYEKL. The CDR3 loop spans 11 amino acids. CDR3 residues: CASSQNYEQYF. As DNA, the CDR3 is TGCGCCAGCAGCCAGAATTACGAGCAGTACTTC.

Concerning this clonotype: The junction differs from germline at one of its ends, possibly a read error. The CDR3, as DNA: TGCAGTGCGCTTAGCGGGGGGGTAGCGGGCAGAACTTTCAATGAGCAGTTCTTT. Translating it yields CSALSGGVAGRTFNEQFF. The chain uses TRBV20-1 and TRBJ2-1, with 11 bases identical to TRBD2. The CDR3 consists of 18 residues. Germline V gene sequence: CDR1 DFQATT, CDR2 SNEGSKA (reference sequence).

This clonotype was counted only a few times. The rearrangement uses TRBV19 and TRBJ1-2; D is unresolved. The CDR3 sequence is 14 residues long. From germline, CDR1 is LNHDA and CDR2 SQIVND (reference sequence). The ends were cut back, 5 bases at V and 4 bases at J, with 14 bases in the middle. This chain's CDR3 is CASSPAADSYGYTF. DNA for the CDR3: TGTGCCAGTAGTCCCGCCGCGGATTCCTATGGCTACACCTTC. Based on the CDR3 plus reference TRBV19 and TRBJ1-2, the full variable domain is DGGITQSPKYLFRKEGQNVTLSCEQNLNHDAMYWYRQDPGQGLRLIYYSQIVNDFQKGDIAEGYSVSREKKESFPLTVTSAQKNPTAFYLCASSPAADSYGYTFGSGTRLTVV.

The chain has TRBV20-1 and TRBJ2-1, with D possibly TRBD2 on 6 matching bases. Trimming left V 7 bases short and J 6 bases short, with 25 bases between. The germline V gene has CDR1 DFQATT and CDR2 SNEGSKA (reference sequence). The CDR3 is 16 amino acids. The CDR3: CSVESPERVRSNEQFF. The CDR3 nucleotides are TGCAGTGTTGAATCTCCAGAGCGGGTGCGGAGCAATGAGCAGTTCTTC.

V and J are TRBV29-1 and TRBJ2-1; 10 bases agree with TRBD2. Germline loops: CDR1 SQVTM, CDR2 ANQGSEA. This CDR3 has 13 residues. Germline trimming cut 7 bases from V and 7 bases from J; bases unmatched to any gene: 7. This CDR3 reads CSGLGLAENEQFF. CDR3 in DNA: TGCAGCGGTCTTGGACTAGCGGAAAATGAGCAGTTCTTC.

Of note for this clonotype: This may arise from a read error, as a much more abundant clone is one base away. The rearrangement joins TRBV28 to TRBJ1-2; D unclear. CDR1 and CDR2 (germline): MDHEN, SYDVKM. The CDR3 consists of 13 residues. The V and J ends lost 3 bases and 4 bases respectively, with 9 bases between them. CDR3 in amino acids: CASSFDSFYGYTF. CDR3 bases: TGTGCCAGCAGTTTTGATAGCTTCTATGGCTACACCTTC.

This clonotype was observed a few times. A much more abundant neighbour one base away suggests this may be a read error. V is TRBV28 and J is TRBJ2-7; D unclear. Germline V gene sequence: CDR1 MDHEN, CDR2 SYDVKM. This CDR3 has 12 residues. Trimming took off 10 bases at V and 2 bases at J, with 12 bases between the two ends. The CDR3 loop is CAINSRAYEQYF. CDR3 DNA: TGTGCCATCAACTCTCGGGCCTACGAGCAGTACTTC.

Turning to this clonotype: A read error may produce the germline difference seen at one junction end. This chain links TRBV11-1 with TRBJ2-1; D is uncertain. The CDR3 is 17 residues long. Germline V gene data show CDR1 as SGHAT and CDR2 as FQDESV (reference sequence). As DNA, the CDR3 is TGTGCCATCAGCTTAAGAGTCCCGCCGTCAGGAGACAATGAGCACTTCTTC. Protein product: CAISLRVPPSGDNEHFF.

Concerning this clonotype itself: The germline gene is not matched at one end of the junction; a read error may be the cause. The V and J genes are TRBV5-4 and TRBJ1-6, with no clear D. The CDR3 extends over 14 amino acids. Germline lookup yields CDR1 SGHNT and CDR2 YYREEE (reference sequence). CDR3 amino acids: CASSPALGFSPLHF. Written as DNA, the CDR3 is TGTGCCAGCAGCCCCGCCTTGGGGTTCTCACCCCTCCATTTT.

For this clonotype: One junction end disagrees with the germline gene, perhaps due to a read error. The rearrangement uses TRBV6-5 and TRBJ2-3; 8 bases map to TRBD2. Germline-derived CDR1 and CDR2 are MNHEY and SVGAGI. The CDR3 is 15 amino acids. CDR3 DNA sequence: TGTGTCAGCAGAGGACAAGCGGGGGTAAGGGATACGCAGTATTTT. Its translation: CVSRGQAGVRDTQYF.

On this clonotype itself: One junction end does not reproduce the germline sequence, and a read error may be involved. The CDR3 region has the DNA TGTGCCAGCGAGGGACTAGCGGGACTCGAGCAATACTTC. Its translation: CASEGLAGLEQYF. The rearrangement links TRBV28 to TRBJ2-7; 13 nucleotides line up with TRBD2. This CDR3 comprises 13 residues. Looked up from germline, CDR1 is MDHEN and CDR2 is SYDVKM.

This clonotype showed up just a few times. This CDR3 fails to terminate in the conserved phenylalanine or tryptophan, so it likely reflects a read error. The chain combines TRBV12-3 or TRBV12-4 with TRBJ1-5; unclear D gene. The CDR3 is 14 amino acids. For the CDR3, the DNA is TGTGCCAGCAGTTTCCTAGGTCTCAATCAACCCCAGCATTAT. Amino acids: CASSFLGLNQPQHY.

A note on this clonotype: The CDR3 does not close with the conserved phenylalanine or tryptophan, likely indicating a read error. The rearrangement uses TRBV4-1 and TRBJ1-1; D might be TRBD1 (5 bases). The CDR3 spans 16 residues. Germline loops: CDR1 MGHRA, CDR2 YSYEKL. CDR3 sequence: CATSQPARGANTEAFI. CDR3 in DNA: TGCGCCACCAGCCAACCAGCAAGGGGCGCGAACACTGAAGCTTTCATT.

The CDR3 region has the DNA TGTGCCAGCAGCTTTGGGGGACTGGGGTATACCGGGGAGCTGTTTTTT. This encodes CASSFGGLGYTGELFF. This chain uses TRBV5-6 with TRBJ2-2, with D tentatively TRBD2 (6 bases). This CDR3 contains 16 residues. V gave up 2 bases and J gave up 5 bases, with 16 bases separating them. Germline V gene lookup returns CDR1 SGHDT and CDR2 YYEEEE. Filled out from reference TRBV5-6 and TRBJ2-2, the complete variable domain reads DAGVTQSPTHLIKTRGQQVTLRCSPKSGHDTVSWYQQALGQGPQFIFQYYEEEERQRGNFPDRFSGHQFPNYSSELNVNALLLGDSALYLCASSFGGLGYTGELFFGEGSRLTVL.

The V call is TRBV29-1, the J call TRBJ2-1; 8 bases are shared with TRBD2. Per the germline V gene, CDR1 is SQVTM and CDR2 is ANQGSEA. CDR3 length: 11 amino acids. The chain's CDR3 is CNGRAYNEQFF. CDR3 DNA: TGCAACGGGAGGGCGTATAATGAGCAGTTCTTC.

This clonotype has just a few counts. The junction departs from the called germline gene at one end, perhaps through a read error. In DNA, the CDR3 is TGCAGTACTAGCTTTGTCTCCTACGAGCAGTACTTC. Protein sequence: CSTSFVSYEQYF. This chain links TRBV20-1 with TRBJ2-7, with a tentative D call TRBD2 (6 bases). This CDR3 has 12 residues. The germline gives CDR1 DFQATT, CDR2 SNEGSKA (reference sequence).

For this clonotype: Given the absence of the conserved phenylalanine or tryptophan at the CDR3 end, a read error is likely. The chain uses TRBV6-1 and TRBJ2-1; D is ambiguous. V was clipped by 9 bases and J by 8 bases, with 14 bases between them. CDR3 size: 12 residues. Looked up from germline, CDR1 is MNHNS and CDR2 is SASEGT. CDR3 DNA sequence: TGTGCCAGTAGTCTTTTAGCAGATGAGCAGTTCTTG. It is translated as CASSLLADEQFL.

As regards this clonotype: As the CDR3 is not closed by the conserved phenylalanine or tryptophan, this likely results from a read error. The J gene is TRBJ2-1, the V gene TRBV11-3; 9 bases match TRBD1. CDR1 SGHNT and CDR2 YENEEA come from the germline V gene. This CDR3 is 15 amino acids long. CDR3: CASSSPGQGSNEQFL. CDR3 DNA: TGTGCCAGTAGCTCCCCGGGACAGGGCAGCAATGAACAGTTCTTG.

This clonotype was found once. The junction departs from the called germline gene at one end, perhaps through a read error. The chain links TRBV11-2 to TRBJ1-2; 8 bases match TRBD1. This CDR3 is 14 amino acids long. Looked up from germline, CDR1 is SGHAT and CDR2 is FQNNGV. CDR3: CASSMGTGIYDYTF. Here the CDR3 DNA reads TGTGCCAGCAGCATGGGGACAGGAATCTATGACTACACCTTC.

The chain has TRBV6-5 and TRBJ1-1; D is undetermined. This CDR3 is 14 amino acids long. Per the germline V gene, CDR1 is MNHEY and CDR2 is SVGAGI. The CDR3, as DNA: TGTGCAGGCAGTTACTCGCTTCTGACACATGAAGCTTTCTTT. This sequence encodes CAGSYSLLTHEAFF.

This clonotype was recorded a few times. In this CDR3 the conserved last residue, phenylalanine or tryptophan, is missing, so a read error is likely. Because the CDR3's place on the DNA is in doubt, the DNA is left out and the CDR3 is given as listed by TCRdb. This CDR3 reads CVSRGQAWDERYL. V usage is TRBV6-5 and J usage is TRBJ2-7; the DNA was not compared with TRBD1, the D call given in the table. The CDR3 is 13 residues long, counting both termini. Germline-derived CDR1 and CDR2 are MNHEY and SVGAGI.

For this clonotype: This is likely a read error, given that the CDR3 carries no conserved phenylalanine or tryptophan at its end. V is TRBV29-1 and J is TRBJ1-1; D not certain. CDR1 and CDR2 (germline): SQVTM, ANQGSEA. CDR3 size: 12 residues. The V end lost 6 bases, the J end lost 1 base, and 9 bases lay between the germline ends. The DNA for the CDR3 is TGCAGCGTCGCCAACAAGAACACTGAAGCTTTCGTT. Amino acid sequence: CSVANKNTEAFV.